Shown below are 30 T cell receptor beta chains from a single sample sequenced in a study of blood T cell repertoires in COVID-19. Profiling relied on immunoSEQ multiplex PCR, and the TCRdb table lists in-frame clones only, not all of them. This sample yields 50,000 to 65,000 clones, of which about 91% are seen a single time; roughly 5.3% belongs to the top ten. Sequencing was carried out using peripheral blood. Source of these receptors: a man aged 55 to 70 with active COVID-19.

This sequence joins TRBV7-2 and TRBJ2-7; 10 bases agree with TRBD2. The CDR3 runs to 15 residues. CDR1 and CDR2 (germline): SGHTA, FQGNSA. V lost 1 base to trimming and J lost 3 bases; unmatched junction nucleotides: 3. The CDR3, as DNA: TGTGCCAGCAGCTTAGTCACTAGCGGGGTCTACGAGCAGTACTTC. It yields the protein CASSLVTSGVYEQYF.

The V and J genes are TRBV7-9 and TRBJ2-1; TRBD2 matches at 10 bases. There are 13 residues in the CDR3. The V segment lost 8 bases and the J segment 7 bases; nucleotides outside the gene matches: 5. CDR1 is SEHNR, CDR2 FQNEAQ, per germline (reference sequence). The CDR3 is CASAVAGGNEQFF. The CDR3 bases are TGTGCCAGCGCCGTAGCGGGAGGAAATGAGCAGTTCTTC.

This chain joins TRBV27 and TRBJ2-3; 13 bases match TRBD2. Germline V CDR1 and CDR2: MNHEY, SMNVEV (reference sequence). J gave up 0 bases and V 3 bases, and 12 bases lay outside the gene matches. The length of the CDR3 is 20 residues. CDR3 protein: CASSFSGLAGVGQSTDTQYF. In DNA form, the CDR3 reads TGTGCCAGCAGTTTCTCCGGACTAGCGGGAGTGGGGCAAAGCACAGATACGCAGTATTTT.

This clone was seen a few times. The genes are TRBV6-1 and TRBJ1-1; D gene unclear. The V and J ends lost 3 bases and 0 bases respectively, with 5 bases between them. CDR3 length equals 13 residues. CDR1 and CDR2 from the germline V gene are MNHNS and SASEGT. The CDR3 loop reads CASSESVNTEAFF. The CDR3 DNA reads as TGTGCCAGCAGTGAGAGTGTGAACACTGAAGCTTTCTTT.

The chain is built from TRBV11-2 and TRBJ1-1, with D unresolved. The CDR3 runs to 15 residues. Trimming left V 0 bases short and J 2 bases short, with 10 bases between. Per the germline V gene, CDR1 is SGHAT and CDR2 is FQNNGV. CDR3 in amino acids: CASSLEPGGNTEAFF. The DNA of the CDR3 is TGTGCCAGCAGCTTAGAGCCGGGAGGCAACACTGAAGCTTTCTTT.

This rearrangement joins TRBV7-2 to TRBJ2-1; D call uncertain. This CDR3 region has 14 residues. Trimming took off 3 bases at V and 3 bases at J, with 9 bases between the two ends. Germline V gene sequence: CDR1 SGHTA, CDR2 FQGNSA. CDR3 protein: CASSLPGSYNEQFF. DNA for the CDR3: TGTGCCAGCAGCTTGCCGGGTAGCTACAATGAGCAGTTCTTC.

V is TRBV11-3 and J is TRBJ2-3; tentatively, D is TRBD2 (6 bases). The germline V gene has CDR1 SGHNT and CDR2 YENEEA. This CDR3 is 14 amino acids long. V lost 4 bases to trimming and J lost 2 bases, with 10 bases between them. The CDR3 nucleotides read TGTGCCAGCAGCTCGGCGGGGAACACAGATACGCAGTATTTT. Its protein product is CASSSAGNTDTQYF. Together with reference TRBV11-3 and TRBJ2-3, the CDR3 gives the full variable domain: EAGVVQSPRYKIIEKKQPVAFWCNPISGHNTLYWYLQNLGQGPELLIRYENEEAVDDSQLPKDRFSAERLKGVDSTLKIQPAELGDSAVYLCASSSAGNTDTQYFGPGTRLTVL.

This clone occurred once. CDR3 residues: CASSQVPWGWGSTDTQYF. DNA of the CDR3: TGCGCCAGCAGCCAAGTTCCTTGGGGCTGGGGAAGCACAGATACGCAGTATTTT. The V and J genes are TRBV4-1 and TRBJ2-3; maybe TRBD1 (5 bases). CDR3 length equals 18 residues. The V end was cut by 1 base, the J end by 0 bases, with 17 bases between. Per the germline V gene, CDR1 is MGHRA and CDR2 is YSYEKL.

V gene TRBV7-2 combines with J gene TRBJ2-7; 9 bases map to TRBD2. The CDR3 spans 15 residues. The germline V gene encodes CDR1 SGHTA and CDR2 FQGNSA. V shed 0 bases and J 6 bases; nucleotides not matched to a gene: 6. CDR3 nucleotides: TGTGCCAGCAGCTTAGCAGCGCGACTAGCGGCCGAGCAGTACTTC. Amino acid sequence: CASSLAARLAAEQYF.

The chain carries TRBV28 and TRBJ2-5, with D perhaps TRBD2 (7 bases). The V and J ends lost 2 bases and 5 bases respectively, with 15 bases between them. The CDR3 spans 15 residues. The germline gives CDR1 MDHEN, CDR2 SYDVKM. The CDR3 sequence: CASSLTPGGRETQYF. The CDR3 DNA is TGTGCCAGCAGTTTAACCCCGGGGGGCAGGGAGACCCAGTACTTC.

This chain connects TRBV28 to TRBJ1-6, with D uncertain. V was clipped by 6 bases and J by 10 bases, with 10 bases between them. Germline V lookup: CDR1 MDHEN, CDR2 SYDVKM. The CDR3 runs 12 residues. The CDR3 coding sequence is TGTGCCAGCAGCCCCGCCAGATCACCCCTCCACTTT. Its protein is CASSPARSPLHF.

V usage is TRBV6-6 and J usage is TRBJ1-5; 7 positions match TRBD1. The CDR3 loop spans 14 amino acids. Trimming took 4 bases from V and 4 from J; bases not matched to a gene: 4. In germline, CDR1 is MNHNY, CDR2 SVGAGI (reference sequence). CDR3 DNA: TGTGCCAGCAGTTCGACAGGGAGTAATCAGCCCCAGCATTTT. This sequence encodes CASSSTGSNQPQHF.

The chain combines TRBV29-1 with TRBJ2-7, with TRBD2 matching 8 bases. Germline CDR1 SQVTM, CDR2 ANQGSEA. The V and J ends lost 6 bases and 0 bases, in that order; junction bases with no gene match: 7. The CDR3 is 14 residues long. The CDR3 region is CSVYTGTSSYEQYF. The CDR3 DNA reads as TGCAGCGTCTACACCGGGACTAGCTCCTACGAGCAGTACTTC.

The chain recombines TRBV7-3 with TRBJ2-2; 9 nucleotides line up with TRBD1. Germline V gene data show CDR1 as SGHTA and CDR2 as FQGTGA. Trimming cost V 5 bases and J 14 bases; bases outside gene matches: 12. This CDR3 spans 14 amino acids. CDR3 protein: CASSPQTGQGILFF. For the CDR3, the DNA is TGTGCCAGCAGCCCCCAGACGGGACAGGGCATTCTGTTTTTT.

This chain connects TRBV19 to TRBJ2-1, with 7 bases matching TRBD2. This CDR3 region has 16 residues. From germline, CDR1 is LNHDA and CDR2 SQIVND (reference sequence). V shed 5 bases, J shed 4 bases, and the junction held 11 bases outside the gene matches. CDR3 bases: TGTGCCAGTAGTCTCCGGGGGGTAGCGGAGTACAATGAGCAGTTCTTC. Protein product: CASSLRGVAEYNEQFF.

The gene calls are TRBV13 and TRBJ2-7, with D maybe TRBD2 (7 bases). The CDR3 spans 15 residues. V gave up 8 bases and J gave up 5 bases, with 22 bases separating them. Germline lookup yields CDR1 PRHDT and CDR2 FYEKMQ (reference sequence). The CDR3 region is CASRWGGLVGHEQYF. The CDR3 DNA is TGTGCCAGCCGCTGGGGGGGGCTAGTGGGCCACGAGCAGTACTTC.

The gene calls are TRBV18 and TRBJ2-2; D unresolved. The length of the CDR3 is 14 residues. The V gene lost 3 bases and the J gene lost 1 base, with 6 bases spanning the gap. Per the germline V gene, CDR1 is KGHSH and CDR2 is LQKENI. CDR3 sequence (DNA): TGTGCCAGCTCACCCGAGCGGAACACCGGGGAGCTGTTTTTT. Amino acids: CASSPERNTGELFF.

The V gene is TRBV4-1, the J gene TRBJ1-2; 7 bases match TRBD1. From germline, CDR1 is MGHRA and CDR2 YSYEKL. The CDR3 extends over 13 amino acids. After removal of 5 bases from V and 8 bases from J, the junction contained 8 bases not matched to a gene. For the CDR3, the DNA is TGCGCCAGCAGCGACAACAGGGGTGAAGGCTACACCTTC. This translates into CASSDNRGEGYTF.

The chain is built from TRBV4-2 and TRBJ1-5; the D is unclear. The CDR3 loop spans 13 amino acids. CDR1 and CDR2 from the germline V gene are LGHNA and YNFKEQ. Trimming took 0 bases from V and 6 from J, leaving 6 bases between them. Here the CDR3 reads CASSQDRGQPQHF. DNA of the CDR3: TGTGCCAGCAGCCAAGATCGGGGTCAGCCCCAGCATTTT.

The chain joins TRBV4-2 to TRBJ1-6; 10 bases fit TRBD1. CDR1 and CDR2 from the germline V gene are LGHNA and YNFKEQ. J lost 5 bases, V lost 10 bases, and 11 bases had no gene match. This CDR3 is 16 amino acids long. In DNA, the CDR3 is TGTGCCATCCGGAAAGACAGGGGGCTGGATAATTCACCCCTCCACTTT. It specifies CAIRKDRGLDNSPLHF.

The V call is TRBV10-3, the J call TRBJ1-1; possibly TRBD1 for D (6 bases). CDR3 length equals 15 residues. Trimming took 8 bases from V and 4 from J, leaving 20 bases between them. Germline values: CDR1 ENHRY, CDR2 SYGVKD. The CDR3, as DNA: TGTGCCATCCTTCGTAAGGGGGAGGGGAGCACTGAAGCTTTCTTT. Protein: CAILRKGEGSTEAFF.

The genes are TRBV29-1 and TRBJ2-5, with D perhaps matching TRBD2 (5 bases). This CDR3 region has 12 residues. Germline V gene lookup returns CDR1 SQVTM and CDR2 ANQGSEA. Between the trimmed V and J ends, which lost 4 bases and 2 bases, there was a span of 8 bases. CDR3 sequence (DNA): TGCAGCGTTGCCGGCGGGCAAGAGACCCAGTACTTC. This encodes CSVAGGQETQYF. The entire variable domain, with the rest obtained from reference TRBV29-1 and TRBJ2-5, is as follows: SAVISQKPSRDICQRGTSLTIQCQVDSQVTMMFWYRQQPGQSLTLIATANQGSEATYESGFVIDKFPISRPNLTFSTLTVSNMSPEDSSIYLCSVAGGQETQYFGPGTRLLVL.

The rearrangement links TRBV7-9 to TRBJ1-4; D possibly corresponds to TRBD1 (5 bases). This CDR3 has 14 residues. Trimming pared 5 bases from V and 4 bases from J, leaving 11 bases between. The germline V gene encodes CDR1 SEHNR and CDR2 FQNEAQ (reference sequence). CDR3: CASSQGANNEKLFF. The CDR3 DNA is TGTGCCAGCAGCCAAGGGGCTAATAATGAAAAACTGTTTTTT.

V usage is TRBV7-6 and J usage is TRBJ2-1, with D maybe TRBD2 (6 bases). The V gene lost 1 base and the J gene lost 4 bases, with 11 bases spanning the gap. The CDR3 extends over 15 amino acids. Per the germline V gene, CDR1 is SGHVS and CDR2 is FNYEAQ. The CDR3 region is CASSLGGTAYNEQFF. The CDR3 DNA follows: TGTGCCAGCAGCTTAGGCGGGACTGCATACAATGAGCAGTTCTTC. Filled out from reference TRBV7-6 and TRBJ2-1, the complete variable domain reads GAGVSQSPRYKVTKRGQDVALRCDPISGHVSLYWYRQALGQGPEFLTYFNYEAQQDKSGLPNDRFSAERPEGSISTLTIQRTEQRDSAMYRCASSLGGTAYNEQFFGPGTRLTVL.

The chain combines TRBV2 with TRBJ1-6; 7 nucleotides line up with TRBD1. Per the germline V gene, CDR1 is SNHLY and CDR2 is FYNNEI. Trimming at V came to 6 bases and at J to 7 bases, leaving 0 bases not matched to a gene. This CDR3 is 12 amino acids long. The CDR3 region has the DNA TGTGCCAGCAGGACAGGGAATTCACCCCTCCACTTT. Its protein is CASRTGNSPLHF.

The table lists this clone with a count of one. V usage is TRBV7-9 and J usage is TRBJ1-2; D gene ambiguous. Trimming cost V 5 bases and J 4 bases, with 17 bases left between them. The CDR3 spans 15 residues. The germline gives CDR1 SEHNR, CDR2 FQNEAQ (reference sequence). CDR3 DNA: TGTGCCAGCAGCGCAACCTTAACAGAAGTCTATGGCTACACCTTC. Translation gives CASSATLTEVYGYTF.

The CDR3 region is CASNHIENTEAFF. The CDR3 DNA reads TGTGCCAGCAACCACATTGAGAACACTGAAGCTTTCTTT. This chain connects TRBV7-9 to TRBJ1-1, with no clear D. V was shortened by 7 bases and J by 1 base, with 10 bases between the two germline ends. The CDR3 extends over 13 amino acids. CDR1 and CDR2 (germline): SEHNR, FQNEAQ (reference sequence).

The chain couples TRBV19 to TRBJ2-7, with TRBD1 matching over 8 bases. V lost 7 bases and J lost 3; bases outside the gene matches: 11. The CDR3 is 15 amino acids. Germline V lookup: CDR1 LNHDA, CDR2 SQIVND (reference sequence). CDR3 sequence: CASTPSRDRSYEQYF. The CDR3 nucleotides read TGTGCCAGTACCCCGAGCCGGGACAGGAGCTACGAGCAGTACTTC.

The V gene is TRBV23-1, the J gene TRBJ2-7; 13 nucleotides match TRBD2. TRBV23-1 is an open reading frame whose function is uncertain. V lost 4 bases to trimming and J lost 3 bases; unmatched junction nucleotides: 6. CDR3 length: 16 residues. CDR3 region: CASSRTSGSMNYEQYF. As DNA, the CDR3 is TGCGCCAGCAGTCGGACTAGCGGGAGCATGAACTACGAGCAGTACTTC.

This chain links TRBV19 with TRBJ1-2, with a weak D call TRBD1 (6 bases). CDR3 length: 13 residues. Trimming stripped 9 bases from V and 4 bases from J, with 15 bases between. CDR1 and CDR2 (germline): LNHDA, SQIVND (reference sequence). The CDR3 DNA is TGTGCCAGCACTCAGGGGCTCTCCTATGGCTACACCTTC. Translating gives CASTQGLSYGYTF.